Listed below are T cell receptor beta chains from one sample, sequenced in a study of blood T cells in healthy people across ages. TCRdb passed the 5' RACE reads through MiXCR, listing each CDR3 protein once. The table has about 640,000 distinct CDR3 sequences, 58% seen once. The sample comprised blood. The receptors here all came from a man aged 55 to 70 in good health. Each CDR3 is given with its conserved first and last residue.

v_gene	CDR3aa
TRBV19	CASSSPWTGYVTSSGANVLTF
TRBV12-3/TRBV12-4	CASSLGERETNTDTQYF
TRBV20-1	CSARAWGSSYEQYF
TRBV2	CASSALSGANVLTF
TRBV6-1	CASSPGGGNIYEQYF
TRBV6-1	CASTLEGGINYGYTF
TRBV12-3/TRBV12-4	CASSPSGLALTNIQYF
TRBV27	CASTRGASYNEQFF
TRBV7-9	CASSSGTSAETQYF
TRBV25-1	CASSDRLAKNIQYF
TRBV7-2	CASSLGVRGEKLFF
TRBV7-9	CASSLMDRGLFF
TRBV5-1	CASSSAGTAGGEQFF
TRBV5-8	CASSLGDRAGADTQYF
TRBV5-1	CASSLEVRDSSYGYTF
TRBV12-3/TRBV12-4	CAGSFRGGASRNEQFF
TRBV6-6	CASSYSAGQGAYEQYF
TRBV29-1	CSVEATGGGEQFF
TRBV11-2	CASSSQNPRDTYEQYF
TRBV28	CASKQEHYGYTF
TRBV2	CASSELGQGATEAFF
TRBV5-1	CASSLDRADNEQYF
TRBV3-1	CASSQGTSGGSSYNEQFF
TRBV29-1	CSVEDSRDTQYF
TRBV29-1	CSAGTEYYEQYF
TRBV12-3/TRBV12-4	CASSPGRGSQPQHF
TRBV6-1	CASTLDRRRTGELFF
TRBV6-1	CASNKNVGTGVPETQYF
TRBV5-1	CASSLLLAANEQFF
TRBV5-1	CASRKDGMNTEAFF
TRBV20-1	CSAGTGAEQYF
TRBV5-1	CASSSGGSYNEQFF
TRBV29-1	CSVGLHPSAGELFF
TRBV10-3	CAISETGQGFYEQYF
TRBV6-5	CASSYSLTEKLFF
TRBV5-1	CASSLDAGVETQYF
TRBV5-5	CASSSSTGGDTQYF
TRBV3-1	CASSNRQGQYF
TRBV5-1	CASSFLPTSPGNTIYF
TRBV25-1	CAQQPEGAAYEQYF
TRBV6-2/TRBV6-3	CASCDLVLGEQYF
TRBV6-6	CAINSGGAVDTQYF
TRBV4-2	CASSQRVGGALDTQYF
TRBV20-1	CSADRAAQETQYF
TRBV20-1	CSAREPLGVAQAFF
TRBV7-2	CASSPHRKGVYGYTF
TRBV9	CASTRGLEGLNEQFF
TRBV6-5	CASSYSGTGFLEQYF
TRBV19	CASSKGAGQPQHF
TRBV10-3	CAISVEDNSPLHF
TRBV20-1	CSARSRLEPPNEQFF
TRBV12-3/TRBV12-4	CASSPEGVKFF